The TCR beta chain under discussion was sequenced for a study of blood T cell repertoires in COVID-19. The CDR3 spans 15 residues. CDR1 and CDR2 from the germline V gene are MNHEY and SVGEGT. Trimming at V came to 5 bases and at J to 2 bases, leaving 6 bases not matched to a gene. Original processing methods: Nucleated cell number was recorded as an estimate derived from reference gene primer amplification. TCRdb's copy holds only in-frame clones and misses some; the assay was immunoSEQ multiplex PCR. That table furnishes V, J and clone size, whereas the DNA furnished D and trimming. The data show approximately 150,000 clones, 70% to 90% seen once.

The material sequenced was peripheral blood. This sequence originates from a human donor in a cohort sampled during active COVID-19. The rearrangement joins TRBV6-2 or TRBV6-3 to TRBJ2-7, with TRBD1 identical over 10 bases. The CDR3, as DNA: TGTGCCAGCAGTCACCCTGGACAGGGGGCCTACGAGCAGTACTTC. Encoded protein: CASSHPGQGAYEQYF.